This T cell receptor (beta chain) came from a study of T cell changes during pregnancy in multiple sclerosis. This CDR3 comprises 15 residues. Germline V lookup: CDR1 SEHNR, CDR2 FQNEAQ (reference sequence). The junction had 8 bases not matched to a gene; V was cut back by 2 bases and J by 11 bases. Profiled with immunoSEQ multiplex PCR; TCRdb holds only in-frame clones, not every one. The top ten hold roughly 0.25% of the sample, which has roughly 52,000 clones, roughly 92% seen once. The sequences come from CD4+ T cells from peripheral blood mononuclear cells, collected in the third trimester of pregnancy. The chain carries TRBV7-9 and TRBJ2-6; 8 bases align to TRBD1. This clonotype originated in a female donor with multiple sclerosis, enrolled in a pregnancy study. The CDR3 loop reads CASSLYLRDRHVLTF. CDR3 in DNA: TGTGCCAGCAGCTTATACCTCCGGGACAGGCACGTCCTGACTTTC.